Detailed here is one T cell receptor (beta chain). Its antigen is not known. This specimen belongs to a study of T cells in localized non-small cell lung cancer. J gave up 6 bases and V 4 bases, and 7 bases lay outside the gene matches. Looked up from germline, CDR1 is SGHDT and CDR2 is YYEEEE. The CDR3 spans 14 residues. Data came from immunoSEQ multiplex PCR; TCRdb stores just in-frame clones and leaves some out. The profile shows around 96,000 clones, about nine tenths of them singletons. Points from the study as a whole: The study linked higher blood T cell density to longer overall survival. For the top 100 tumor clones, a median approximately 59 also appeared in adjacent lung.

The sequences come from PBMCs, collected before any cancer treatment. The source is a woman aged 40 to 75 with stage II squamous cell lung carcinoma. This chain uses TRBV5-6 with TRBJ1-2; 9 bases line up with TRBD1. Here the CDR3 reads CASSQPDRGDGYTF. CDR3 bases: TGTGCCAGCAGCCAACCGGACAGGGGCGATGGCTACACCTTC.